The clone carrying this TCR beta chain was seen only a few times. This CDR3 comprises 14 residues. The V end lost 9 bases, the J end lost 5 bases, and 17 bases lay between the germline ends. Per the germline V gene, CDR1 is PRHDT and CDR2 is FYEKMQ (reference sequence). This sample was included in a study of quantifying T cell responses using KT2 cells. Study background: RNA was reverse transcribed with TCR alpha and beta constant-region primers.

KT2, a clone with a known TCR, was spiked into unfractionated PBMC. A single-stranded UMI oligo with SP2 sequence was ligated to cDNA 3' ends. First-round PCR used about 4 cycles and beta primers RC1.1 and RC1.2 covering TRBC1 and TRBC2. TCRdb reprocessed the UMI-ligation and nested PCR reads with MiXCR, giving one entry per CDR3 protein. The table shows around 44,000 distinct CDR3 sequences, with approximately 17% occurring only once. The origin of this receptor is a human donor. The chain carries TRBV13 and TRBJ2-1; D is possibly TRBD1 or TRBD2 (5 bases each). The sample was PBMCs spiked with cells of the T cell clone KT2. The CDR3, as DNA: TGTGCCAGTGGTCTGGGGGAAACCAACAATGAGCAGTTCTTC. It specifies CASGLGETNNEQFF.